A single TCR beta chain is shown here with its context. The antigen remains unidentified. The sample originates from a study of T cell responses to AZD1222 COVID-19 vaccine. Using immunoSEQ multiplex PCR, the repertoire was profiled, and TCRdb retains in-frame clones only, with some absent. The table has roughly 120,000 clones, roughly nine tenths seen once. Whole-study results and caveats: Repertoires were collected only later (after the peak T cell response had occurred). At study baseline, merely more than 5 AZD1222 recipients were seropositive. Spike-specific TCR breadth and depth grew following two AZD1222 doses. Dominant at 160-218 and 743-854, vaccine-associated CD4 TCRs also spanned spike.

Trimming took 7 bases from V and 6 from J, leaving 6 bases between them. This CDR3 comprises 11 residues. The germline V gene encodes CDR1 ENHRY and CDR2 SYGVKD. This material consisted of peripheral blood, taken on day 0 of AZD1222 vaccination. The rearrangement links TRBV10-3 to TRBJ2-2, with D unresolved. The receptor comes from an adult in good health. The CDR3 DNA sequence: TGTGCCATCAAAGGCGCCGGGGAGCTGTTTTTT. Translating gives CAIKGAGELFF.